This T cell receptor beta chain comes out of a study of CD8+CD57+ T cells in acquired aplastic anemia. The study, taken as a whole, reports: Found in both controls and patients were around 31 CD8+ CDR3 sequences.

Investigators profiled TCR beta VDJ and CDR3 from genomic DNA template. Each CDR3 protein gets one entry after TCRdb re-called the reads with MiXCR. The sample contains roughly 160,000 distinct CDR3 sequences, about 64% of which appear only once. The CDR3 is 16 residues long. Germline V lookup: CDR1 MRHNA, CDR2 SNTAGT. V lost 5 bases and J 4 bases, leaving 21 bases between the germline ends. A remark on this clonotype: Its cognate antigen is unknown. This may be a read error, as it is one base from a much larger clone.

Patients chosen for sequencing had shown CD8+CD57+ cell expansion by flow cytometry. Blood was sampled before the patients had received any therapy. This chain links TRBV6-4 with TRBJ2-7; the D gene is possibly TRBD2 (6 bases). The sample was sorted CD4+, CD8+, or CD8+CD57+ T cells (not recorded which) from PBMCs. The clonotype comes from a human donor with aplastic anemia. CDR3 in amino acids: CASSWQLAGTFYEQYF. CDR3 nucleotide sequence: TGTGCCAGCAGTTGGCAGCTTGCAGGGACTTTTTACGAGCAGTACTTC.